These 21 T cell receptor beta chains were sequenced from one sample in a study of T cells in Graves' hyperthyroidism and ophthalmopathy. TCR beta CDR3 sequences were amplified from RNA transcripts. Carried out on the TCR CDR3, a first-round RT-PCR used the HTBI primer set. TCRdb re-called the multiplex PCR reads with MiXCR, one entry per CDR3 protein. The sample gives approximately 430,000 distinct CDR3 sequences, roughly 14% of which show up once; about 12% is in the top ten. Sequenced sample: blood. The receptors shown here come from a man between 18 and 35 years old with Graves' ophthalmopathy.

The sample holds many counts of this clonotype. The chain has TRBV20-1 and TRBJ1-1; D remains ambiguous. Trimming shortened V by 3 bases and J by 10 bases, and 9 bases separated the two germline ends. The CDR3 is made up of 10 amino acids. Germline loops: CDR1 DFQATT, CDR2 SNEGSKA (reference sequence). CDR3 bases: TGCAGTGCTAGGACCGCGAGAGCTTTCTTT. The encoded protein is CSARTARAFF.

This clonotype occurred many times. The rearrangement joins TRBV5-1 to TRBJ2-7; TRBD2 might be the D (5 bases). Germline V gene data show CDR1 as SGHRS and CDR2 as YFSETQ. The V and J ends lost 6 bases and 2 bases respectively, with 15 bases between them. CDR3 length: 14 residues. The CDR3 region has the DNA TGCGCCAGCACCTGGGGTGGGGAGACCTACGAGCAGTACTTC. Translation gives CASTWGGETYEQYF.

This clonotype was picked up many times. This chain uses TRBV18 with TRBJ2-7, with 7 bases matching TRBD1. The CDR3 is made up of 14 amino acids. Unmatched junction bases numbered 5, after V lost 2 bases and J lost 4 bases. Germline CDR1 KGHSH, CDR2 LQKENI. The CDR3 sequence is CASSPTGQPYEQYF. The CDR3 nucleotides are TGTGCCAGCTCACCAACGGGACAGCCTTACGAGCAGTACTTC.

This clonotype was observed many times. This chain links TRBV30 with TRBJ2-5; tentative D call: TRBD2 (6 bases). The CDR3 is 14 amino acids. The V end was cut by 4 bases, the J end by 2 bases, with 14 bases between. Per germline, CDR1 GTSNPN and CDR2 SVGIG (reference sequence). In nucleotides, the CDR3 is TGTGCCTGGAACCCCTACGGGGGACAAGAGACCCAGTACTTC. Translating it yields CAWNPYGGQETQYF.

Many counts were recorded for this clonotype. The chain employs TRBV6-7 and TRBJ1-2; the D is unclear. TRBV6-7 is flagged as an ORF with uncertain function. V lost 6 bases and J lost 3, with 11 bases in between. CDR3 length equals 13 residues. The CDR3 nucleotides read TGTGCCAGCAGCCTAGTAAGATACTATGGCTACACCTTC. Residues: CASSLVRYYGYTF.

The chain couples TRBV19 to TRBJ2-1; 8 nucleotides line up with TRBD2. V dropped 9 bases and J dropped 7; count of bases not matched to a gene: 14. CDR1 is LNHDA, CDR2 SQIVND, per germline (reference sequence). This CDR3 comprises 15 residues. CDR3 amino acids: CARTILAVRPNEQFF. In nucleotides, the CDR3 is TGTGCCAGAACTATACTAGCGGTGCGCCCGAATGAGCAGTTCTTC.

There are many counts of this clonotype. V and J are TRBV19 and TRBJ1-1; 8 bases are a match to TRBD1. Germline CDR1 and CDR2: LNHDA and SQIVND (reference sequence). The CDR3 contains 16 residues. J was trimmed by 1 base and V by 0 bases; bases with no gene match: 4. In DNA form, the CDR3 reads TGTGCCAGTAGTATAGATGGGGACAGGTGGAACACTGAAGCTTTCTTT. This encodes CASSIDGDRWNTEAFF.

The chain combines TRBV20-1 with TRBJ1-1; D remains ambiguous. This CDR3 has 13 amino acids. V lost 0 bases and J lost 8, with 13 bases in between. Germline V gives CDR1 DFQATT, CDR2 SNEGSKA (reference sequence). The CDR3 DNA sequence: TGCAGTGCTAGAGATTCGGTGCAAGTCGAAGCTTTCTTT. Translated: CSARDSVQVEAFF.

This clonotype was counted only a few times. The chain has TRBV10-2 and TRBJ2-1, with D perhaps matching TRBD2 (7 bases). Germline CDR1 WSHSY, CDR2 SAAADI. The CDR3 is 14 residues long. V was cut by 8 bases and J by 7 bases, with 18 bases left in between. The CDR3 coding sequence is TGCGCCAGCCTACCGACGGGGGGCTCAAATGAGCAGTTCTTC. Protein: CASLPTGGSNEQFF.

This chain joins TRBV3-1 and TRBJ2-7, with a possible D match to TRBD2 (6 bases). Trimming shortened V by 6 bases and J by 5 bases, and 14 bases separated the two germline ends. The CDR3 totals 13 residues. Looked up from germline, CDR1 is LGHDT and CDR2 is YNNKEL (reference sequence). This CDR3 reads CASSPSEWDEQYF. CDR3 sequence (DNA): TGTGCCAGCAGTCCTAGCGAGTGGGACGAGCAGTACTTC.

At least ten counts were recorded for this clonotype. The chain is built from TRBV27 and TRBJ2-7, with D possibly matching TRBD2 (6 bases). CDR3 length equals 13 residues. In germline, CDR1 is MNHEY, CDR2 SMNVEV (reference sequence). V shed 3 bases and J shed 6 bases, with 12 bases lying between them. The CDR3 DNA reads TGTGCCAGCAGTTTCGGCGGGACGGTCGAGCAGTACTTC. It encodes CASSFGGTVEQYF.

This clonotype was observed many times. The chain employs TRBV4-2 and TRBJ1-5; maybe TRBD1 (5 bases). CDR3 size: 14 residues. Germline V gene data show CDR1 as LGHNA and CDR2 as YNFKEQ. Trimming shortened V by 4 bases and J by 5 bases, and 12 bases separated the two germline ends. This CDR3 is CASSPTGTHQPQHF. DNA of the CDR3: TGTGCCAGCAGCCCTACAGGTACCCATCAGCCCCAGCATTTT.

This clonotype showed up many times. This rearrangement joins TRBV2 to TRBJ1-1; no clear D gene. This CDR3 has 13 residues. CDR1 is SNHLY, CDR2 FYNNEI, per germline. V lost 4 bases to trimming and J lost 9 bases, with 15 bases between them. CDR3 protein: CASSGSGGGKAFF. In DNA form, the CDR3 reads TGTGCCAGCAGTGGGTCGGGAGGAGGAAAAGCTTTCTTT.

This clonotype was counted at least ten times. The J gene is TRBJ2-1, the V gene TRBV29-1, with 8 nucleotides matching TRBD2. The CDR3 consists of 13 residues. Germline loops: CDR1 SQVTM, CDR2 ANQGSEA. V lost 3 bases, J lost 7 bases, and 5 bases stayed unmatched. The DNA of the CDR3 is TGCAGCGTTGAGCCGGGGGGGTATAATGAGCAGTTCTTC. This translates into CSVEPGGYNEQFF.

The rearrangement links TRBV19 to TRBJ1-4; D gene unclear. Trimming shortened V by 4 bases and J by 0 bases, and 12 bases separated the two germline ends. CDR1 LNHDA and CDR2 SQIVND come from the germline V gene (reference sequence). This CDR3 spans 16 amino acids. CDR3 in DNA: TGTGCCAGTAGTAGGAAAACAGCTGCAACTAATGAAAAACTGTTTTTT. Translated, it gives CASSRKTAATNEKLFF. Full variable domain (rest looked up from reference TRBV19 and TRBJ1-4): DGGITQSPKYLFRKEGQNVTLSCEQNLNHDAMYWYRQDPGQGLRLIYYSQIVNDFQKGDIAEGYSVSREKKESFPLTVTSAQKNPTAFYLCASSRKTAATNEKLFFGSGTQLSVL.

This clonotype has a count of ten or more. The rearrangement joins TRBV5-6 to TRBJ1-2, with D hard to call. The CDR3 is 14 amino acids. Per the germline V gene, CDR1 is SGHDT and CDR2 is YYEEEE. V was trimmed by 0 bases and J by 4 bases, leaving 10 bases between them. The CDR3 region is CASSLDTNLYGYTF. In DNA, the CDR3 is TGTGCCAGCAGCTTGGACACCAATCTCTATGGCTACACCTTC.

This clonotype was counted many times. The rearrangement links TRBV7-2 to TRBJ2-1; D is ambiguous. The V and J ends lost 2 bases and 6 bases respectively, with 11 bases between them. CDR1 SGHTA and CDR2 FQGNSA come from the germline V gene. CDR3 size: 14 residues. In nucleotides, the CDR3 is TGTGCCAGCAGCTTATCGTCGCCGACCAATGAGCAGTTCTTC. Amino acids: CASSLSSPTNEQFF.

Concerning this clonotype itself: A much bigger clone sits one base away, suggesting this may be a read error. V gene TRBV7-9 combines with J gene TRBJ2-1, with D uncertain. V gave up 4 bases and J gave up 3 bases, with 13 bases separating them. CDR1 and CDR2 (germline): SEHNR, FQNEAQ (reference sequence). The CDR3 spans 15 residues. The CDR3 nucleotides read TGTGCCAGCAGCTACGGTACGGGTAACTACAATGAGCAGTTCTTC. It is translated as CASSYGTGNYNEQFF.

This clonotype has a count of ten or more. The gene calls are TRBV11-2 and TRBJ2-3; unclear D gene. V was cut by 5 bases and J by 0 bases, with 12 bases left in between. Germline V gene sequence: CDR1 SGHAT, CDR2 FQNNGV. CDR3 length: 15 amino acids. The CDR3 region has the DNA TGTGCCAGCAGCCTCCTCCCCCTAAGCACAGATACGCAGTATTTT. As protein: CASSLLPLSTDTQYF.

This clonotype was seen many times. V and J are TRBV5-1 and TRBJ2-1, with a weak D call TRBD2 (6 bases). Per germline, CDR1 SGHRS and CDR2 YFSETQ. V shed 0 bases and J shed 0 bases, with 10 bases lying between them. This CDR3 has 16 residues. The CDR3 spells CASSLAGGASYNEQFF. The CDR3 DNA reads TGCGCCAGCAGCTTGGCCGGGGGAGCCTCCTACAATGAGCAGTTCTTC.

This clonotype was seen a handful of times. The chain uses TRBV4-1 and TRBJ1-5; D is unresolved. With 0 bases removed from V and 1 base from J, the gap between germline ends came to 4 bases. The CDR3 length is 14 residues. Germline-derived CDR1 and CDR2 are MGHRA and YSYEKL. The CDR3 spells CASSQDASNQPQHF. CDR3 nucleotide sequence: TGCGCCAGCAGCCAAGACGCAAGCAATCAGCCCCAGCATTTT.